The clone carrying this T cell receptor (beta chain) has just a few counts. Its matching antigen is unknown. This entry is derived from a study of T cell clonotyping in hematopoietic cell transplantation. Trimming took 7 bases from V and 1 from J; bases not matched to a gene: 4. The CDR3 length is 12 residues. Germline V gene data show CDR1 as SQVTM and CDR2 as ANQGSEA. Study findings and constraints: Cells were unsorted, so CD4 and CD8 contributions were not separated. Few recipient clonotypes overlapped donors; over 97% were de novo at given depth. Higher Inverse Simpson Index values in graft donor and pretransplant recipient predicted broader posttransplant TCR diversity. Recipient TCR diversity dropped after transplant; expanded clonotypes rose from day 30 to 180.

Profiled with immunoSEQ multiplex PCR; TCRdb holds only in-frame clones, not every one. The repertoire holds about 15,000 clones, with approximately 85% as singletons. The genes are TRBV29-1 and TRBJ2-7; 7 bases match TRBD1. This sequence originates from a woman aged 40 to 55 in good health. Some clones in this sample may be carry-over from other donors' samples. The sample taken for sequencing was peripheral blood mononuclear cells. The CDR3 bases are TGCAGCGGACAGGGTAATTCCTACGAGCAGTACTTC. Translation gives CSGQGNSYEQYF.